This TCR beta chain originates from a study of beta chain features in type 1 diabetes. Study background: Analysis included around 100 million sorted cells drawn from all samples. Study observations and caveats: All four CD4+ subsets from Type 1 diabetes patients carried moderately but significantly shorter TCRB CDR3s. TCRB repertoires of naive, central memory and Treg cells appeared more similar among patients than among healthy donors.

There are a few counts of this clone. Its antigen is as yet unknown. Each of the CD4+ naive, central memory, regulatory and stem cell-like memory populations was sorted via CD45RO/CCR7/CD25/CD127/CD95/CD27. Sorted populations all had greater than 98% purity. V was pared by 2 bases and J by 5 bases, with 5 bases of the junction left unmatched. The germline gives CDR1 MDHEN, CDR2 SYDVKM. The CDR3 covers 16 residues. Expressed TCRB transcripts were sequenced because the isolated RNA had all been reverse transcribed beforehand. Assay: immunoSEQ multiplex PCR; the TCRdb copy retains only in-frame clones and omits some. The sample has fewer than 350,000 clones, 15% seen once.

The sequenced sample was naive CD4+ T cells from blood. The rearrangement uses TRBV28 and TRBJ2-2; 10 bases fit TRBD2. The receptor was derived from a man aged 18 to 29 with type 1 diabetes. The CDR3, as DNA: TGTGCCAGCAGTTTAGTGACTAGCGGGTCAACCGGGGAGCTGTTTTTT. This sequence encodes CASSLVTSGSTGELFF. The full variable domain, with the rest looked up from reference TRBV28 and TRBJ2-2, is DVKVTQSSRYLVKRTGEKVFLECVQDMDHENMFWYRQDPGLGLRLIYFSYDVKMKEKGDIPEGYSVSREKKERFSLILESASTNQTSMYLCASSLVTSGSTGELFFGEGSRLTVL.